The 21 T cell receptor beta chains below come from one sample, sequenced in a study of patients and donors after allogeneic stem cell transplantation. TCRdb re-derived calls from the RT-PCR reads in MiXCR, one entry per CDR3 protein. Here the sample spans about a million distinct CDR3 sequences, 15% to 20% being singletons. Sequenced sample: blood, either unsorted or a sorted T cell fraction (not recorded which). These receptor sequences come from a human donor who was either an allogeneic HSCT recipient or a stem cell or donor lymphocyte infusion donor (not recorded which). It is not recorded whose cells these are; they may come from a transplant donor.

This clonotype was counted many times. The V and J genes are TRBV7-9 and TRBJ1-3, with unresolved D. CDR3 length: 12 amino acids. The V gene's germline CDR1 is SEHNR and CDR2 FQNEAQ (reference sequence). Deletions cut 3 bases from V and 14 bases from J, with 14 bases between. The CDR3 protein is CASSFSNSFLYF. DNA of the CDR3: TGTGCCAGCAGCTTTTCTAACAGCTTCCTATATTTT.

The chain combines TRBV5-1 with TRBJ2-7, with D possibly being TRBD1 (5 bases). Looked up from germline, CDR1 is SGHRS and CDR2 is YFSETQ. The V end lost 4 bases, the J end lost 6 bases, and 14 bases lay between the germline ends. This CDR3 spans 13 amino acids. Written as DNA, the CDR3 is TGCGCCAGCAGCCGCGACAGTCCGCTCGAGCAGTACTTC. This gives the protein CASSRDSPLEQYF.

In this sample, this clonotype turned up a few times. J is TRBJ2-7 and V is TRBV29-1, with no clear D. The CDR3 is 12 residues long. V was shortened by 4 bases and J by 6 bases, with 13 bases between the two germline ends. Germline-derived CDR1 and CDR2 are SQVTM and ANQGSEA. CDR3 DNA sequence: TGCAGCGTTGGGGTACGCACCACCGAGCAGTACTTC. The encoded protein is CSVGVRTTEQYF.

This clonotype appeared a few times. The chain links TRBV5-1 to TRBJ2-1; 12 bases are a match to TRBD2. The CDR3 is 20 amino acids. V lost 0 bases and J lost 0; bases outside the gene matches: 10. In germline, CDR1 is SGHRS, CDR2 YFSETQ. The CDR3 loop reads CASSLVPSGRALSSYNEQFF. CDR3 DNA sequence: TGCGCCAGCAGCTTGGTACCTAGCGGGAGGGCCCTCAGCTCCTACAATGAGCAGTTCTTC.

This clonotype came up once. The chain is built from TRBV27 and TRBJ2-7; either TRBD1 or TRBD2 may supply D (6 bases each). Trimming removed 2 bases from V and 2 bases from J, with 16 bases in between. Germline V CDR1 and CDR2: MNHEY, SMNVEV (reference sequence). This CDR3 has 16 amino acids. In DNA form, the CDR3 reads TGTGCCAGCAGTTTAACCCTCGAGGGGGGTGCCTACGAGCAGTACTTC. Its translation is CASSLTLEGGAYEQYF.

This clonotype was seen a handful of times. The chain carries TRBV10-3 and TRBJ2-1; D may be TRBD2 (5 bases). V was pared by 6 bases and J by 9 bases, with 9 bases between. Germline CDR1 is ENHRY and CDR2 is SYGVKD. The CDR3 has 11 residues. The CDR3 DNA follows: TGTGCCATCAGCGGGAATGGTGAGCAGTTCTTC. Translated, it gives CAISGNGEQFF.

The sample holds many counts of this clonotype. The chain employs TRBV12-3 or TRBV12-4 and TRBJ2-2; 8 bases match TRBD1. The CDR3 consists of 15 residues. Trimming took 8 bases from V and 1 from J; bases not matched to a gene: 6. CDR3 protein: CASVSGTGNTGELFF. CDR3 nucleotide sequence: TGTGCCAGCGTATCCGGGACAGGGAACACCGGGGAGCTGTTTTTT.

The rearrangement uses TRBV20-1 and TRBJ2-3; maybe TRBD2 (6 bases). From germline, CDR1 is DFQATT and CDR2 SNEGSKA (reference sequence). This CDR3 has 15 amino acids. Trimming removed 2 bases at V and 4 bases at J, with 16 bases between. Here the CDR3 DNA reads TGCAGTGCTAGATTTCCTCGCGCGGGACCAGATACGCAGTATTTT. Translation: CSARFPRAGPDTQYF.

V gene TRBV5-1 combines with J gene TRBJ1-1, with 8 bases identical to TRBD1. Losses at the gene ends were 5 bases for V and 3 bases for J; bases not matched to a gene: 3. The CDR3 extends over 13 amino acids. Germline CDR1 and CDR2: SGHRS and YFSETQ. CDR3 DNA: TGCGCCAGCAGTACGACAGGGGACACTGAAGCTTTCTTT. Amino acid sequence: CASSTTGDTEAFF.

This clonotype was detected many times. CDR3 protein: CATGPQFTGELFF. CDR3 sequence (DNA): TGTGCCACCGGCCCCCAGTTCACCGGGGAGCTGTTTTTT. The chain links TRBV24-1 to TRBJ2-2; D not certain. The CDR3 has 13 amino acids. V was clipped by 9 bases and J by 4 bases, with 11 bases between them. CDR1 is KGHDR and CDR2 is SFDVKD in the germline V gene.

In its sample, this clonotype was seen a few times. The V call is TRBV20-1, the J call TRBJ2-7; 9 nucleotides match TRBD2. With 0 bases clipped from V and 5 bases from J, the junction kept 5 bases outside the gene matches. Germline-derived CDR1 and CDR2 are DFQATT and SNEGSKA (reference sequence). The CDR3 length is 14 residues. CDR3 DNA: TGCAGTGCTAGAGATCCTAGCGGGATCAACGAGCAGTACTTC. Residues: CSARDPSGINEQYF.

This clonotype was seen many times. CDR3 sequence reads: CASSLTGTGSYEQYF. In DNA, the CDR3 is TGTGCCAGCAGTTTAACGGGGACAGGGTCATACGAGCAGTACTTC. The gene calls are TRBV12-3 or TRBV12-4 and TRBJ2-7, with 9 bases that match TRBD1. The CDR3 has 15 amino acids. With V trimmed by 2 bases and J by 4 bases, 6 bases remained unmatched.

This chain connects TRBV30 to TRBJ2-5; 10 nucleotides agree with TRBD2. Germline V gives CDR1 GTSNPN, CDR2 SVGIG (reference sequence). The CDR3 length is 16 residues. V was pared by 3 bases and J by 2 bases, with 9 bases of the junction left unmatched. The CDR3 DNA is TGTGCCTGGAGGACGCAACTAGCGGGGAAACAAGAGACCCAGTACTTC. Protein sequence: CAWRTQLAGKQETQYF.

Turning to this clonotype: A read error is possible here, since a much larger clone lies one base away. CDR3 protein: CSARAGGYEQYF. The DNA for the CDR3 is TGCAGTGCTAGAGCGGGAGGGTACGAGCAGTACTTC. V usage is TRBV20-1 and J usage is TRBJ2-7; TRBD2 matches at 8 bases. The V and J ends lost 1 base and 4 bases, in that order; junction bases with no gene match: 0. The CDR3 extends over 12 amino acids. Germline values: CDR1 DFQATT, CDR2 SNEGSKA (reference sequence).

This clonotype was observed a handful of times. V and J are TRBV6-1 and TRBJ2-7; TRBD2 aligns across 11 bases. Germline CDR1 is MNHNS and CDR2 is SASEGT. The CDR3 has 15 residues. V was clipped by 6 bases and J by 1 base; unmatched bases: 5. CDR3 in DNA: TGTGCCAGCAGACTGACTAGCGGGACTTCCTACGAGCAGTACTTC. Protein product: CASRLTSGTSYEQYF.

The chain carries TRBV4-1 and TRBJ1-1; D remains unclear. CDR1 is MGHRA and CDR2 is YSYEKL in the germline V gene. This CDR3 contains 15 residues. Trimming pared 4 bases from V and 4 bases from J, leaving 16 bases between. The CDR3 loop reads CASSLYLSPTTEAFF. CDR3 DNA sequence: TGCGCCAGCAGCCTATACCTTTCCCCGACCACTGAAGCTTTCTTT.

The chain has TRBV2 and TRBJ2-7, with no clear D. The germline V and J ends were trimmed by 6 bases and 3 bases, with 18 bases remaining between them. CDR1 SNHLY and CDR2 FYNNEI come from the germline V gene. CDR3 length equals 15 residues. The CDR3 coding sequence is TGTGCCAGCAGGCCGCCGTGGAGAATTCACTACGAGCAGTACTTC. Translated: CASRPPWRIHYEQYF.

This clonotype has only one observation. J is TRBJ2-7 and V is TRBV19, with D possibly being TRBD1 (6 bases). The CDR3 extends over 14 amino acids. Trimming removed 3 bases from V and 1 base from J, with 10 bases in between. The germline gives CDR1 LNHDA, CDR2 SQIVND (reference sequence). As DNA, the CDR3 is TGTGCCAGTAGTATTGCAGGGGAATCCTACGAGCAGTACTTC. Amino acids: CASSIAGESYEQYF.

The rearrangement links TRBV6-1 to TRBJ1-5; 8 bases are shared with TRBD1. CDR3 size: 15 residues. J lost 0 bases, V lost 7 bases, and 5 bases had no gene match. From germline, CDR1 is MNHNS and CDR2 SASEGT. The CDR3 coding sequence is TGTGCCAGCACCCGACAGGGGTATAGCAATCAGCCCCAGCATTTT. It translates to CASTRQGYSNQPQHF.

This sequence joins TRBV6-5 and TRBJ2-5, with D perhaps matching TRBD2 (6 bases). V shed 1 base and J shed 1 base, with 10 bases lying between them. Germline CDR1 is MNHEY and CDR2 is SVGAGI. CDR3 size: 15 residues. CDR3 in amino acids: CASSYLGLPQETQYF. The CDR3 DNA reads TGTGCCAGCAGTTACTTGGGACTCCCCCAAGAGACCCAGTACTTC.

This clonotype was counted between two and nine times. The chain has TRBV20-1 and TRBJ2-7; TRBD2 agrees at 14 bases. After removal of 0 bases from V and 5 bases from J, the junction contained 9 bases not matched to a gene. CDR3 length equals 17 residues. Germline V gene sequence: CDR1 DFQATT, CDR2 SNEGSKA (reference sequence). The CDR3 DNA sequence: TGCAGTGCTAGAGATTGGAGACTAGCGGGAGGGCCTAACGAGCAGTACTTC. Protein sequence: CSARDWRLAGGPNEQYF.